A single count supports the clone carrying this T cell receptor (beta chain). The sample is drawn from a study of T cell changes during pregnancy in multiple sclerosis. Profiled with immunoSEQ multiplex PCR; TCRdb holds only in-frame clones, not every one. Of 70,000 or so clones in the sample, 91% are singletons; the top ten hold around 0.7%. The TCR comes from a female donor in good health, enrolled as a control in a pregnancy study. Sequencing was performed on peripheral blood, taken in the third trimester of pregnancy.

The CDR3, as DNA: TGCGCCAGCAGCCAAGATCCTAGCGGGATCTACGAGCAGTACTTC. Translating gives CASSQDPSGIYEQYF. This chain uses TRBV4-3 with TRBJ2-7; 9 bases agree with TRBD2. This CDR3 comprises 15 residues. Germline CDR1 is LGHNA and CDR2 is YSLEER. The J segment lost 3 bases and the V segment lost 0 bases, leaving 3 bases of the junction unmatched.